This TCR beta chain was observed in a study of T cell clusters in autoimmune cytopenias. Findings of the study overall: Healthy donors had about 3-fold more exclusive TRB clusters than active autoimmune hepatitis patients.

Of note for this clonotype: Its antigen remains unidentified.

Each sample's input was around 250 ng genomic DNA, 35,000 to 40,000 genome equivalents. TRB was amplified by touch-down multiplex PCR, primer pools A and B combined. With the multiplex PCR reads reprocessed, TCRdb shows one record per CDR3 protein and no DNA. The table lists about 2,100 distinct CDR3 sequences. The germline V gene encodes CDR1 KGHDR and CDR2 SFDVKD. The CDR3 is made up of 14 amino acids. In addition, the sample was reused for a study of T cell repertoires in aging, cancer and after chemotherapy. As that study records: Age-matched healthy donors had significantly more diverse, less clonal blood TCR repertoires than untreated cancer patients.

This sequence was found in a human donor in good health. Material: peripheral blood. The rearrangement joins TRBV24-1 to TRBJ1-1; TCRdb reports TRBD1, a call that lacks DNA to check it against. The CDR3 here is CATSDSGTVKEAFF.